This record concerns one TCR beta chain sequence. Its antigen is undetermined. The CDR3 is made up of 15 amino acids. In germline, CDR1 is SGHVS, CDR2 FNYEAQ. J was trimmed by 6 bases and V by 5 bases; bases with no gene match: 11. This record comes from a study of CD8+CD57+ T cells in acquired aplastic anemia. About the research overall: Roughly 3.1 ug was the average amount of DNA from sorted CD4+ and CD8+ cells. Study findings and constraints: Some 31 sequences, all CD8+ CDR3, were shared between patients and controls.

CDR3 and TCR beta VDJ profiling relied on genomic DNA as the template. TCRdb passed the reads through MiXCR, listing each CDR3 protein once. This sample has 400,000 to 500,000 distinct CDR3 sequences, with roughly 64% found just once. This TCR derives from a human donor in good health, serving as a control. Sequenced material: sorted CD4+, CD8+, or CD8+CD57+ T cells (not recorded which) from PBMCs. The V call is TRBV7-6, the J call TRBJ2-3; 7 nucleotides align to TRBD1. DNA for the CDR3: TGTGCCAGCAGCCAAGGGCGAGGGGGCGCGGATACGCAGTATTTT. This translates into CASSQGRGGADTQYF.